One and the same sample provided the 26 T cell receptor beta chains below, sequenced in a study of blood T cell repertoires in COVID-19. Profiled with immunoSEQ multiplex PCR; TCRdb holds only in-frame clones, not every one. The sample holds approximately 260,000 clones, 85% to 90% seen once. Sequencing input: peripheral blood. These receptor sequences come from a woman aged 40 to 50 with acute or convalescent COVID-19.

This chain uses TRBV5-4 with TRBJ1-6; 7 positions match TRBD1. V was pared by 6 bases and J by 7 bases, with 10 bases of the junction left unmatched. Germline assignment: CDR1 SGHNT and CDR2 YYREEE (reference sequence). CDR3 length: 15 residues. CDR3 sequence (DNA): TGTGCCAGCACGGAGACAGGGACGCGGAATTCACCCCTCCACTTT. Translation gives CASTETGTRNSPLHF. Together with reference TRBV5-4 and TRBJ1-6, the CDR3 gives the full variable domain: ETGVTQSPTHLIKTRGQQVTLRCSSQSGHNTVSWYQQALGQGPQFIFQYYREEENGRGNFPPRFSGLQFPNYSSELNVNALELDDSALYLCASTETGTRNSPLHFGNGTRLTVT.

This sequence joins TRBV4-2 and TRBJ1-2, with D perhaps matching TRBD1 (5 bases). CDR3 size: 15 residues. Per the germline V gene, CDR1 is LGHNA and CDR2 is YNFKEQ. Trimming shortened V by 0 bases and J by 0 bases, and 8 bases separated the two germline ends. The CDR3 loop is CASSQEGVSNYGYTF. As DNA, the CDR3 is TGTGCCAGCAGCCAAGAAGGGGTATCTAACTATGGCTACACCTTC.

The gene calls are TRBV19 and TRBJ1-1; possibly TRBD1 for D (5 bases). CDR1 and CDR2 from the germline V gene are LNHDA and SQIVND (reference sequence). The CDR3 extends over 13 amino acids. V dropped 4 bases and J dropped 6 bases, with 12 bases sitting between them. Here the CDR3 DNA reads TGTGCCAGTAGTAGCGGGACGGGGGCTGAAGCTTTCTTT. Its translation is CASSSGTGAEAFF.

The V and J genes are TRBV19 and TRBJ2-3; no reliable D call. The CDR3 has 14 amino acids. V was cut by 4 bases and J by 1 base, with 9 bases left in between. The V gene's germline CDR1 is LNHDA and CDR2 SQIVND (reference sequence). Here the CDR3 DNA reads TGTGCCAGTAGTACCGCTCCGGGCACAGATACGCAGTATTTT. Amino acids: CASSTAPGTDTQYF. Full variable domain (missing parts from reference TRBV19 and TRBJ2-3): DGGITQSPKYLFRKEGQNVTLSCEQNLNHDAMYWYRQDPGQGLRLIYYSQIVNDFQKGDIAEGYSVSREKKESFPLTVTSAQKNPTAFYLCASSTAPGTDTQYFGPGTRLTVL.

V gene TRBV30 combines with J gene TRBJ1-6; TRBD1 matches 7 bases. The CDR3 extends over 13 amino acids. Per germline, CDR1 GTSNPN and CDR2 SVGIG (reference sequence). V was pared by 3 bases and J by 10 bases, with 6 bases of the junction left unmatched. Here the CDR3 reads CAWRPTGESPLHF. The CDR3 DNA follows: TGTGCCTGGAGGCCAACAGGGGAATCACCCCTCCACTTT.

The chain joins TRBV4-1 to TRBJ1-4; a weak D match, TRBD1 (5 bases). Trimming cost V 1 base and J 8 bases, with 17 bases left between them. Germline V gene sequence: CDR1 MGHRA, CDR2 YSYEKL. The CDR3 totals 16 residues. The CDR3 is CASSQVFGGGGEKLFF. CDR3 nucleotide sequence: TGCGCCAGCAGCCAAGTTTTCGGTGGGGGAGGGGAAAAACTGTTTTTT.

The gene calls are TRBV30 and TRBJ1-1; no reliable D call. Deletions cut 0 bases from V and 6 bases from J, with 11 bases between. CDR3 length equals 13 residues. Germline CDR1 is GTSNPN and CDR2 is SVGIG (reference sequence). The CDR3 DNA sequence: TGTGCCTGGAGTGTACTGATGGAGGCTGAAGCTTTCTTT. This sequence encodes CAWSVLMEAEAFF.

The chain uses TRBV7-2 and TRBJ2-1, with a possible D match to TRBD2 (5 bases). The CDR3 is 16 residues long. The germline V gene has CDR1 SGHTA and CDR2 FQGNSA. The V and J ends lost 1 base and 4 bases respectively, with 14 bases between them. The CDR3 is CASSLDPGSAYNEQFF. CDR3 DNA: TGTGCCAGCAGCTTAGATCCGGGGTCGGCTTACAATGAGCAGTTCTTC. The full variable domain, its missing parts supplied by reference TRBV7-2 and TRBJ2-1, is GAGVSQSPSNKVTEKGKDVELRCDPISGHTALYWYRQSLGQGLEFLIYFQGNSAPDKSGLPSDRFSAERTGGSVSTLTIQRTQQEDSAVYLCASSLDPGSAYNEQFFGPGTRLTVL.

The gene calls are TRBV30 and TRBJ1-3; 7 bases map to TRBD1. V shed 6 bases, J shed 3 bases, and the junction held 5 bases outside the gene matches. Germline-derived CDR1 and CDR2 are GTSNPN and SVGIG (reference sequence). The CDR3 has 13 residues. This CDR3 is CACAQGFGNTIYF. Written as DNA, the CDR3 is TGTGCCTGCGCACAGGGGTTTGGAAACACCATATATTTT.

This rearrangement joins TRBV19 to TRBJ1-2, with D possibly being TRBD1 (5 bases). Germline V gene lookup returns CDR1 LNHDA and CDR2 SQIVND (reference sequence). Trimming stripped 7 bases from V and 4 bases from J, with 16 bases between. This CDR3 region has 14 residues. The CDR3: CASTPGPMSYGYTF. The CDR3, as DNA: TGTGCCAGTACGCCAGGGCCAATGAGCTATGGCTACACCTTC.

J is TRBJ2-1 and V is TRBV5-1; D perhaps matches TRBD1 (6 bases). V was trimmed by 0 bases and J by 4 bases, leaving 11 bases between them. The CDR3 runs 15 residues. Germline lookup yields CDR1 SGHRS and CDR2 YFSETQ. CDR3 sequence reads: CASSLAGDHYNEQFF. In nucleotides, the CDR3 is TGCGCCAGCAGCTTGGCAGGGGACCATTACAATGAGCAGTTCTTC.

The V gene is TRBV6-1, the J gene TRBJ1-3; the D is unclear. This CDR3 has 14 residues. V gave up 2 bases and J gave up 2 bases, with 7 bases separating them. Germline loops: CDR1 MNHNS, CDR2 SASEGT. In DNA, the CDR3 is TGTGCCAGCAGTGAATGGGCAACTGGAAACACCATATATTTT. It yields the protein CASSEWATGNTIYF.

This sequence joins TRBV4-1 and TRBJ2-4, with 9 bases aligning to TRBD1. Trimming at V came to 1 base and at J to 1 base, leaving 11 bases not matched to a gene. The germline V gene has CDR1 MGHRA and CDR2 YSYEKL. The CDR3 is 19 amino acids. Written as DNA, the CDR3 is TGCGCCAGCAGCCAAGTGGGACTACAGGGGGCGCGGGCCAAAAACATTCAGTACTTC. Translated: CASSQVGLQGARAKNIQYF.

The chain joins TRBV10-3 to TRBJ2-2; 8 bases map to TRBD2. Trimming cost V 10 bases and J 1 base; bases outside gene matches: 8. The V gene's germline CDR1 is ENHRY and CDR2 SYGVKD. This CDR3 comprises 15 residues. The CDR3 region is CATRLGGGNTGELFF. In DNA, the CDR3 is TGTGCCACCCGACTCGGGGGGGGGAACACCGGGGAGCTGTTTTTT.

The J gene is TRBJ1-5, the V gene TRBV2, with D maybe TRBD1 (6 bases). Germline values: CDR1 SNHLY, CDR2 FYNNEI. The CDR3 contains 14 residues. Trimming took 4 bases from V and 7 from J, leaving 14 bases between them. The CDR3 DNA is TGTGCCAGCAGTGTGGGGGCGACGCGGCAGCCCCAGCATTTT. As protein: CASSVGATRQPQHF.

V usage is TRBV7-8 and J usage is TRBJ1-3; tentatively, D is TRBD1 (6 bases). The CDR3 length is 15 residues. V shed 3 bases and J shed 4 bases, with 13 bases lying between them. Germline loops: CDR1 SGHVS, CDR2 FQNEAQ. CDR3: CASSFDSGTGNTIYF. The CDR3 DNA is TGTGCCAGCAGCTTTGATAGCGGGACAGGAAACACCATATATTTT. The complete variable domain, with remaining parts taken from reference TRBV7-8 and TRBJ1-3, reads GAGVSQSPRYKVAKRGQDVALRCDPISGHVSLFWYQQALGQGPEFLTYFQNEAQLDKSGLPSDRFFAERPEGSVSTLKIQRTQQEDSAVYLCASSFDSGTGNTIYFGEGSWLTVV.

The chain is built from TRBV5-1 and TRBJ1-3; D is possibly TRBD1 (5 bases). The CDR3 is 14 amino acids. The V end was cut by 8 bases, the J end by 4 bases, with 16 bases between. Germline V lookup: CDR1 SGHRS, CDR2 YFSETQ. CDR3 amino acids: CASATAPGGNTIYF. In DNA form, the CDR3 reads TGCGCCAGTGCAACAGCGCCAGGGGGAAACACCATATATTTT.

The CDR3: CASSSRRYNQPQHF. The CDR3, as DNA: TGTGCCAGCAGTTCTCGGAGGTACAATCAGCCCCAGCATTTT. V usage is TRBV27 and J usage is TRBJ1-5, with unresolved D. CDR3 length: 14 amino acids. Per germline, CDR1 MNHEY and CDR2 SMNVEV (reference sequence). With 4 bases removed from V and 3 bases from J, the gap between germline ends came to 10 bases.

This clone appeared a single time. The gene calls are TRBV19 and TRBJ1-5; 8 bases match TRBD1. CDR1 and CDR2 from the germline V gene are LNHDA and SQIVND (reference sequence). This CDR3 has 14 amino acids. The V segment lost 1 base and the J segment 6 bases; nucleotides outside the gene matches: 2. The CDR3 DNA reads as TGTGCCAGTAGTATAGCCCAGGGGGCTCAGCCCCAGCATTTT. This sequence encodes CASSIAQGAQPQHF.

The J gene is TRBJ1-2, the V gene TRBV4-1; D unclear. Trimming stripped 4 bases from V and 4 bases from J, with 13 bases between. Germline CDR1 and CDR2: MGHRA and YSYEKL. The CDR3 is 14 amino acids. The CDR3 nucleotides are TGCGCCAGCAGCCTTGGAGGCAACCTCTATGGCTACACCTTC. This encodes CASSLGGNLYGYTF.

J is TRBJ1-1 and V is TRBV14, with 8 positions matching TRBD1. The V segment lost 0 bases and the J segment 12 bases; nucleotides outside the gene matches: 6. This CDR3 is built from 13 residues. Germline assignment: CDR1 SGHDN and CDR2 FVKESK. The DNA of the CDR3 is TGTGCCAGCAGCCAAGATAGCAGGGGGCAACCTTTCTTT. Protein product: CASSQDSRGQPFF.

The chain links TRBV30 to TRBJ1-1, with 8 bases identical to TRBD1. Germline CDR1 is GTSNPN and CDR2 is SVGIG (reference sequence). J was trimmed by 5 bases and V by 4 bases; bases with no gene match: 9. This CDR3 region has 14 residues. CDR3 DNA sequence: TGTGCCTGGAAGGCGACAGGGGCGGTAACTGAAGCTTTCTTT. It translates to CAWKATGAVTEAFF.

This clone was observed a few times. The J gene is TRBJ2-1, the V gene TRBV24-1, with D perhaps matching TRBD2 (5 bases). CDR3 length equals 14 residues. CDR1 and CDR2 (germline): KGHDR, SFDVKD. The V gene lost 6 bases and the J gene lost 0 bases, with 8 bases spanning the gap. CDR3 coding DNA: TGTGCCACCAGTCGGACTGACTCCTACAATGAGCAGTTCTTC. This translates into CATSRTDSYNEQFF.

This chain uses TRBV21-1 with TRBJ1-2; the DNA was not used to check the table's D call, TRBD1. TRBV21-1 is described as a pseudogene. The CDR3 length is 11 residues. CDR3 nucleotides: TGTGCCAGCAGACCGACAGGAAACTACACCTTC. Its translation is CASRPTGNYTF.

For the CDR3, the DNA is TGCAGCGCCGCCTCGGGACAGGGGGCAGGCACCTATAATTCACCCCTCCACTTT. It translates to CSAASGQGAGTYNSPLHF. This chain connects TRBV29-1 to TRBJ1-6; 12 bases fit TRBD1. Looked up from germline, CDR1 is SQVTM and CDR2 is ANQGSEA. This CDR3 comprises 18 residues. V lost 7 bases to trimming and J lost 2 bases; unmatched junction nucleotides: 12. The whole variable domain, remainder taken from reference TRBV29-1 and TRBJ1-6, is SAVISQKPSRDICQRGTSLTIQCQVDSQVTMMFWYRQQPGQSLTLIATANQGSEATYESGFVIDKFPISRPNLTFSTLTVSNMSPEDSSIYLCSAASGQGAGTYNSPLHFGNGTRLTVT.

The rearrangement joins TRBV7-8 to TRBJ2-1, with 10 bases that match TRBD2. CDR1 and CDR2 from the germline V gene are SGHVS and FQNEAQ. The CDR3 has 15 residues. With V trimmed by 5 bases and J by 7 bases, 8 bases remained unmatched. CDR3 coding DNA: TGTGCCAGCAGCGTCAAAGCGGGGGGGCGAAATGAGCAGTTCTTC. As protein: CASSVKAGGRNEQFF.